A single sample gave rise to the 4 T cell receptor beta chains below, sequenced in a study of T cell responses to AZD1222 COVID-19 vaccine. Measured with immunoSEQ multiplex PCR; TCRdb has only the in-frame clones, and not every one. The top ten hold approximately 1.9% of the sample, which has 150,000 to 200,000 clones, about 93% seen once. Material: peripheral blood, obtained 28 days after the second AZD1222 dose. The origin of the receptors is an adult who received the AZD1222 COVID-19 vaccine.

The V call is TRBV28, the J call TRBJ1-3, with 7 bases lining up with TRBD1. The germline V gene encodes CDR1 MDHEN and CDR2 SYDVKM. The CDR3 consists of 14 residues. With 6 bases clipped from V and 4 bases from J, the junction kept 6 bases outside the gene matches. This CDR3 reads CASRSRGHGNTIYF. In nucleotides, the CDR3 is TGTGCCAGCAGATCTAGGGGGCACGGAAACACCATATATTTT.

J is TRBJ1-1 and V is TRBV4-1; weak D call: TRBD1 (6 bases). The CDR3 covers 16 residues. Trimming cost V 0 bases and J 1 base, with 12 bases left between them. Germline CDR1 MGHRA, CDR2 YSYEKL. The CDR3 DNA is TGCGCCAGCAGCCAAGATATTGGGGGCCCGAACACTGAAGCTTTCTTT. This gives the protein CASSQDIGGPNTEAFF.

The chain links TRBV5-1 to TRBJ2-5; no reliable D call. The V gene lost 4 bases and the J gene lost 2 bases, with 3 bases spanning the gap. The CDR3 length is 11 residues. The germline V gene has CDR1 SGHRS and CDR2 YFSETQ. As DNA, the CDR3 is TGCGCCAGCAGCCAACAAGAGACCCAGTACTTC. Its protein product is CASSQQETQYF.

The chain uses TRBV2 and TRBJ2-1; the D gene is possibly TRBD2 (6 bases). Trimming left V 5 bases short and J 1 base short, with 12 bases between. This CDR3 comprises 15 residues. Germline V gives CDR1 SNHLY, CDR2 FYNNEI. The DNA for the CDR3 is TGTGCCAGCAGTTCTCTTAGCGGATCCTACAATGAGCAGTTCTTC. Its translation is CASSSLSGSYNEQFF.